This T cell receptor (beta chain) was identified in a study of shared clonotypes between healthy human individuals. Replicate PCRs for sorted subsets used about 200 ng DNA; this equaled tens of thousands of T cell genomes. Generated by immunoSEQ multiplex PCR, the TCRdb table keeps only in-frame clones and is missing some. The repertoire consists of some 2 million clones, with 85% to 95% occurring once and the leading ten covering 0.13%. V lost 4 bases and J lost 7; bases outside the gene matches: 7. Germline loops: CDR1 LNHDA, CDR2 SQIVND (reference sequence). The CDR3 contains 15 residues. Sequenced input: naive CD4+ T cells sorted from blood. Subset defined: CD45RA+ positively selected. The chain employs TRBV19 and TRBJ2-7, with 13 bases matching TRBD2. The sequence was collected from a man younger than 30 in good health. The CDR3 coding sequence is TGTGCCAGTAGTACTAAACTAGCGGGGGGGCTTGAGCAGTACTTC. Its protein is CASSTKLAGGLEQYF.